Listed below are T cell receptor beta chains from one sample, sequenced in a study of blood T cell repertoires in COVID-19. The repertoire was sequenced with immunoSEQ multiplex PCR; TCRdb's copy has only in-frame clones and lacks some. The sample has almost 200,000 clones, 89% seen once. Sample: PBMCs or T cells enriched from blood (not recorded which). The source of these receptors is a woman under 30 who had recovered from COVID-19. The CDR3 runs from the conserved cysteine through the conserved F or W. The D gene is left open where the match is weak. Part of the rows lack a size; the others show once, few, many or a class for expanded clones.

d_call clone_size j_call v_call cdr3_aa cdr3_nt
- - TRBJ2-1 TRBV12-3/TRBV12-4 CASSLTLNEQFF TGTGCCAGCAGTTTAACTCTCAATGAGCAGTTCTTC
TRBD1 - TRBJ1-2 TRBV3-1/TRBV3-2 CASSPQGGSGYGYTF TGTGCCAGCAGCCCCCAGGGGGGTTCGGGATATGGCTACACCTTC
- - TRBJ2-7 TRBV5-1 CASSLVWGSDYEQYF TGCGCCAGCAGCTTGGTGTGGGGCAGTGACTACGAGCAGTACTTC
TRBD1 - TRBJ1-6 TRBV20-1 CSASPGTANSPLHF TGCAGTGCTAGTCCCGGGACAGCCAATTCACCCCTCCACTTT
TRBD1 - TRBJ1-1 TRBV29-1 CSVAGTATEAFF TGCAGCGTTGCCGGGACAGCAACTGAAGCTTTCTTT
TRBD1 - TRBJ1-2 TRBV19 CASNQGALGYTF TGTGCCAGTAACCAGGGGGCGCTTGGCTACACCTTC
TRBD1 - TRBJ1-1 TRBV14 CASSQEDRGWAEAFF TGTGCCAGCAGCCAAGAGGACAGGGGGTGGGCTGAAGCTTTCTTT
TRBD2 few TRBJ2-7 TRBV13 CASSGAGDYEQYF TGTGCCAGCAGCGGTGCGGGGGATTACGAGCAGTACTTC
- once TRBJ1-2 TRBV29-1 CSVDRQGYGYTF TGCAGCGTTGACCGCCAGGGCTATGGCTACACCTTC
- few TRBJ1-2 TRBV7-2 CASSPQGTNYGYTF TGTGCCAGCAGCCCTCAGGGGACTAACTATGGCTACACCTTC
- - TRBJ2-1 TRBV7-8 CASSLAGGDLIGQFF TGTGCCAGCAGCTTAGCTGGCGGGGATTTAATAGGGCAGTTCTTC
TRBD1 - TRBJ1-3 TRBV10-3 CAISEGDRARNTIYF TGTGCCATCAGTGAGGGGGACAGGGCTAGAAACACCATATATTTT
- - TRBJ2-3 TRBV10-3 CAISTRQPQIDTQYF TGTGCCATCAGTACAAGACAGCCACAGATCGATACGCAGTATTTT
- - TRBJ2-7 TRBV6-1 CASSEATGQPYEQYF TGTGCCAGCAGTGAAGCGACTGGACAGCCCTACGAGCAGTACTTC
- - TRBJ1-1 TRBV6-1 CASSEGRGTEAFF TGTGCCAGCAGTGAAGGACGGGGCACTGAAGCTTTCTTT
- - TRBJ1-5 TRBV11-2 CASSLEPTGNQPQHF TGTGCCAGCAGCTTAGAGCCGACAGGCAATCAGCCCCAGCATTTT
- - TRBJ2-7 TRBV24-1 CATSHAGMGNEQYF TGTGCCACCAGTCATGCAGGGATGGGGAACGAGCAGTACTTC
TRBD1 - TRBJ1-1 TRBV2 CASSSTGGDTEAFF TGTGCCAGCAGCAGTACAGGGGGTGACACTGAAGCTTTCTTT
TRBD1 - TRBJ1-4 TRBV5-1 CASSPGDREEKLFF TGCGCCAGCAGCCCGGGGGACAGGGAAGAAAAACTGTTTTTT
- - TRBJ1-6 TRBV7-8 CASSPQGGSSYNSPLHF TGTGCCAGCAGCCCCCAGGGAGGAAGCTCCTATAATTCACCCCTCCACTTT
- - TRBJ1-1 TRBV28 CATERNTEAFF TGTGCCACCGAGAGGAACACTGAAGCTTTCTTT
TRBD1 - TRBJ1-2 TRBV4-1 CASSQGTGLDYGYTF TGCGCCAGCAGCCAAGGGACAGGGTTGGACTATGGCTACACCTTC
TRBD1 - TRBJ1-5 TRBV2 CASRETGGNQPQHF TGTGCCAGCAGGGAGACAGGGGGCAATCAGCCCCAGCATTTT
- - TRBJ2-5 TRBV7-2 CASSHPRGTQYF TGTGCCAGCAGCCATCCCCGGGGGACCCAGTACTTC
- - TRBJ1-1 TRBV7-2 CASSLAPTGGLNTEAFF TGTGCCAGCAGCTTAGCTCCGACGGGGGGATTGAACACTGAAGCTTTCTTT
TRBD1 - TRBJ1-2 TRBV7-9 CASSLAGRGQGYTF TGTGCCAGCAGCTTAGCGGGAAGGGGGCAAGGCTACACCTTC
- - TRBJ2-5 TRBV19 CASSSGAGVETQYF TGTGCCAGTAGTAGCGGGGCCGGGGTAGAGACCCAGTACTTC
TRBD1 - TRBJ2-5 TRBV11-2 CASSMTDRETQYF TGTGCCAGCAGTATGACGGACAGGGAGACCCAGTACTTC
- few TRBJ1-6 TRBV7-2 CASSLHSYNSPLHF TGTGCCAGCAGCTTACACTCCTATAATTCACCCCTCCACTTT
- - TRBJ1-3 TRBV28 CASSLGTYGNTIYF TGTGCCAGCAGTTTGGGCACGTACGGAAACACCATATATTTT
TRBD1 few TRBJ2-3 TRBV6-4 CASSPTGEADTQYF TGTGCCAGCAGCCCGACAGGGGAGGCAGATACGCAGTATTTT
TRBD2 - TRBJ2-5 TRBV19 CASSTAGLVGETQYF TGTGCCAGTAGTACGGCGGGACTAGTCGGAGAGACCCAGTACTTC
TRBD1 once TRBJ2-1 TRBV28 CASRPGTGGGNEQFF TGTGCCAGCAGACCCGGGACAGGGGGCGGGAATGAGCAGTTCTTC
TRBD1 - TRBJ2-7 TRBV30 CAWSSGQVLRQYF TGTGCCTGGAGTTCGGGACAGGTCCTACGGCAGTACTTC
TRBD2 - TRBJ2-3 TRBV28 CASSSPRKRGPHTQYF TGTGCCAGCAGTTCGCCAAGGAAGCGGGGGCCCCATACGCAGTATTTT
- - TRBJ2-3 TRBV28 CASSQDTQYF TGTGCCAGCAGTCAGGATACGCAGTATTTT
- - TRBJ2-5 TRBV7-9 CASSTRDIEETQYF TGTGCCAGCAGCACCCGGGACATAGAGGAGACCCAGTACTTC
TRBD1 - TRBJ2-5 TRBV10-2 CASSGQGEGTQYF TGCGCCAGCAGTGGGCAGGGGGAAGGGACCCAGTACTTC